This T cell receptor (beta chain) comes out of a study of blood T cell repertoires in COVID-19. How the authors handled the data: Amplification of reference gene primers provided the estimated nucleated cell counts. The table came from immunoSEQ multiplex PCR; TCRdb's copy has only in-frame clones and leaves some out. That table furnishes V, J and clone size, whereas the DNA furnished D and trimming. The table lists some 110,000 clones, approximately 80% of them singletons. Germline CDR1 reads WSHSY; CDR2 reads SAAADI. The CDR3 consists of 14 residues. V was clipped by 2 bases and J by 1 base, with 5 bases between them.

The material sequenced was peripheral blood. The V and J genes are TRBV10-2 and TRBJ1-4, with a weak D call TRBD1 (5 bases). The receptor's source is a woman in her 70s with acute or convalescent COVID-19. In nucleotides, the CDR3 is TGCGCCAGCAGTGAGGACAGAACTAATGAAAAACTGTTTTTT. This gives the protein CASSEDRTNEKLFF.